The 5 T cell receptor beta chains presented below share a single source sample, sequenced in a study of cytomegalovirus exposure and HLA in healthy donors. Primers: 60 Vbeta forward and 13 Jbeta reverse. Clones were sequenced by immunoSEQ multiplex PCR, and TCRdb holds only the in-frame ones, with some missing. This table holds under 130,000 clones, around 72% found once. The sample consisted of PBMCs. Receptors were obtained from a man aged 25 to 40 in good health and CMV-seronegative.

The chain links TRBV19 to TRBJ2-1, with 9 bases aligning to TRBD1. The junction had 3 bases not matched to a gene; V was cut back by 5 bases and J by 7 bases. Germline CDR1 reads LNHDA; CDR2 reads SQIVND (reference sequence). CDR3 length equals 13 residues. The CDR3 loop reads CASSGQGKNEQFF. The CDR3 DNA sequence: TGTGCCAGTAGTGGACAGGGGAAGAATGAGCAGTTCTTC. Full variable domain (missing parts from reference TRBV19 and TRBJ2-1): DGGITQSPKYLFRKEGQNVTLSCEQNLNHDAMYWYRQDPGQGLRLIYYSQIVNDFQKGDIAEGYSVSREKKESFPLTVTSAQKNPTAFYLCASSGQGKNEQFFGPGTRLTVL.

This clone was detected once. V gene TRBV7-9 combines with J gene TRBJ2-1; 8 bases align to TRBD2. The CDR3 runs to 14 residues. Trimming removed 4 bases from V and 7 bases from J; junction bases left unmatched: 6. Germline V gene sequence: CDR1 SEHNR, CDR2 FQNEAQ (reference sequence). CDR3: CASSSGGPQNEQFF. The CDR3 DNA is TGTGCCAGCAGCTCGGGAGGGCCTCAGAATGAGCAGTTCTTC.

The chain uses TRBV7-9 and TRBJ1-5; 8 bases line up with TRBD1. Germline V gives CDR1 SEHNR, CDR2 FQNEAQ (reference sequence). The CDR3 runs 16 residues. V was pared by 4 bases and J by 1 base, with 6 bases of the junction left unmatched. The CDR3 region has the DNA TGTGCCAGCAGCTCCTCGCACAGGGGGAGCAATCAGCCCCAGCATTTT. Its translation: CASSSSHRGSNQPQHF. Complete variable domain (other parts from reference TRBV7-9 and TRBJ1-5): DTGVSQNPRHKITKRGQNVTFRCDPISEHNRLYWYRQTLGQGPEFLTYFQNEAQLEKSRLLSDRFSAERPKGSFSTLEIQRTEQGDSAMYLCASSSSHRGSNQPQHFGDGTRLSIL.

This sequence joins TRBV6-1 and TRBJ2-7; the D gene is possibly TRBD2 (5 bases). In germline, CDR1 is MNHNS, CDR2 SASEGT. V was cut by 6 bases and J by 3 bases, with 15 bases left in between. This CDR3 is 14 amino acids long. The CDR3 spells CASSAGGDRYEQYF. The CDR3 coding sequence is TGTGCCAGCAGCGCCGGAGGCGACCGCTACGAGCAGTACTTC.

CDR3 in amino acids: CASSPRQEPYEQYF. As DNA, the CDR3 is TGTGCCAGCAGCCCGAGACAGGAGCCCTACGAGCAGTACTTC. The rearrangement joins TRBV9 to TRBJ2-7; weak D call: TRBD1 (6 bases). Germline lookup yields CDR1 SGDLS and CDR2 YYNGEE. CDR3 length: 14 residues. Between the trimmed V and J ends, which lost 4 bases and 2 bases, there was a span of 13 bases.